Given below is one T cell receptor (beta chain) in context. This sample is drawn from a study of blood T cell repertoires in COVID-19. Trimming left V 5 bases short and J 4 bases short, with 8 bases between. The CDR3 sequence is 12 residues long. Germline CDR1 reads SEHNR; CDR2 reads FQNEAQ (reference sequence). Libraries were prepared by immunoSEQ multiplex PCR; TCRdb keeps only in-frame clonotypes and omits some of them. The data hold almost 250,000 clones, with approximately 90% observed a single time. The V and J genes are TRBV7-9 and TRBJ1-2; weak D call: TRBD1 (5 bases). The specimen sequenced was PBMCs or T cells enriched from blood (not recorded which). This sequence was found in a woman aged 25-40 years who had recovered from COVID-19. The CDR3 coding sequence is TGTGCCAGCAGCACTACAGGCTATGGCTACACCTTC. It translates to CASSTTGYGYTF.